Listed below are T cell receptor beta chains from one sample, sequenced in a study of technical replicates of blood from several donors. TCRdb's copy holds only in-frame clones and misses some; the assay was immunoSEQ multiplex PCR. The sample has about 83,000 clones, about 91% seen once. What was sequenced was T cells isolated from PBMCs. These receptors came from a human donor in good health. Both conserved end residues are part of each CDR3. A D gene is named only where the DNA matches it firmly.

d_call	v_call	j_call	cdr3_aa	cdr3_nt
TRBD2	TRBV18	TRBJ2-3	CASSEERETQYF	TGTGCCAGCTCGGAAGAGCGGGAAACGCAGTATTTT
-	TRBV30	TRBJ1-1	CAWSQRDRNTEAFF	TGTGCCTGGAGCCAGCGGGACCGAAACACTGAAGCTTTCTTT
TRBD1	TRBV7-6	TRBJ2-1	CASSQQGGYNEQFF	TGTGCCAGCAGCCAACAGGGGGGCTACAATGAGCAGTTCTTC
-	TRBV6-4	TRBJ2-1	CASSDSTTNEQFF	TGTGCCAGCAGTGACTCCACAACCAATGAGCAGTTCTTC
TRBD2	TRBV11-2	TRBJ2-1	CASSLDLGLGYNEQFF	TGTGCCAGCAGCTTAGATCTAGGACTAGGCTACAATGAGCAGTTCTTC
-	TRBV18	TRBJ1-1	CASSPPTRTFDTEAFF	TGTGCCAGCTCACCTCCCACACGGACTTTTGACACTGAAGCTTTCTTT
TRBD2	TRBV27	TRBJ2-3	CASSLLAGVVDTQYF	TGTGCCAGCAGTCTACTAGCGGGAGTGGTAGATACGCAGTATTTT
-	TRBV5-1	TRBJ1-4	CASSFDGVEKLFF	TGCGCCAGCAGCTTCGACGGAGTTGAAAAACTGTTTTTT
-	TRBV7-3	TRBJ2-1	CASSLEATSYNEQFF	TGTGCCAGCAGCTTAGAGGCAACCTCCTACAATGAGCAGTTCTTC
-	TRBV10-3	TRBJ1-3	CAISELPPGNTIYF	TGTGCCATCAGTGAGCTCCCCCCTGGAAACACCATATATTTT
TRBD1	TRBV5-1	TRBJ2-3	CASSLQGAHADTQYF	TGCGCCAGCAGCTTACAGGGGGCGCACGCTGATACGCAGTATTTT
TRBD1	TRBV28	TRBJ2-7	CASSTGDRVQYF	TGTGCCAGCAGCACAGGGGATCGGGTGCAGTACTTC